The T cell receptor beta chain described here comes from a study of shared clonotypes between healthy human individuals. Germline values: CDR1 LGHNT, CDR2 FRNRAP. The CDR3 extends over 14 amino acids. The V segment lost 7 bases and the J segment 2 bases; nucleotides outside the gene matches: 6. Cells designated naive CD8 were CD45RO-negative and were positively selected for CCR7, with terminally differentiated effector memory CD45RA+ cells excluded. Every subset's genomic DNA went evenly onto several immunoSEQ plates. The data were produced by immunoSEQ multiplex PCR, yet TCRdb's version contains in-frame clones alone and is incomplete. The top ten clones hold 0.095% to 0.13% of a sample with hundreds of thousands of clones, approximately 96% of them seen once.

Sample: naive CD8+ T cells sorted from blood. The J gene is TRBJ2-5, the V gene TRBV12-5; 8 bases fit TRBD1. This clonotype originated in a woman aged 25 to 45 in good health. The chain's CDR3 is CASAPGQGQETQYF. The CDR3 region has the DNA TGTGCTAGTGCCCCTGGACAGGGACAAGAGACCCAGTACTTC.